A selection of T cell receptor beta chains follows, all from one sample in a study of identical twins. TCRdb recomputed calls from the 5' RACE reads with MiXCR, one row per CDR3 protein. The sample includes some 300,000 distinct CDR3 sequences, 10% to 15% seen only once; the top ten take 6% to 9%. The same data also contributed to another study, on yellow fever vaccine responses in identical twins.

Sequencing used CD8+ T cells sorted from blood. The receptors here all came from a woman younger than 30 in good health. CDR3s include the opening cysteine and the closing phenylalanine or tryptophan. D genes are given only for firm matches. Clone sizes are given selectively: once, few, many, or a class where the clone is expanded.

V gene: TRBV4-1
D gene: NA
clone size: NA
J gene: TRBJ2-3
CDR3 DNA: TGCGCCAGCAGCCAAGGTCTGACGTCTCGGACAGATACGCAGTATTTT
CDR3 protein: CASSQGLTSRTDTQYF

V gene: TRBV12-3/TRBV12-4
D gene: NA
clone size: many
J gene: TRBJ1-6
CDR3 DNA: TGTGCCAGGGAAACGGTACGGGATTCACCCCTCCACTTT
CDR3 protein: CARETVRDSPLHF

V gene: TRBV4-1
D gene: NA
clone size: NA
J gene: TRBJ2-3
CDR3 DNA: TGCGCCAGCAGCCCAGTGATTGGGCTCACAGATACGCAGTATTTT
CDR3 protein: CASSPVIGLTDTQYF

V gene: TRBV14
D gene: TRBD2
clone size: NA
J gene: TRBJ2-1
CDR3 DNA: TGTGCCAGCAGCCAAGTTCTAGCGGGAGTGAATAATGAGCAGTTCTTC
CDR3 protein: CASSQVLAGVNNEQFF

V gene: TRBV27
D gene: TRBD2
clone size: NA
J gene: TRBJ2-7
CDR3 DNA: TGTGCCAGCAGTTCCGGGACTAGCGGGAGTATTGGGAACGAGCAGTACTTC
CDR3 protein: CASSSGTSGSIGNEQYF

V gene: TRBV29-1
D gene: TRBD2
clone size: many
J gene: TRBJ2-3
CDR3 DNA: TGCAGCGTCTCTTTAGCGGGACCGACAGATACGCAGTATTTT
CDR3 protein: CSVSLAGPTDTQYF

V gene: TRBV6-1
D gene: NA
clone size: few
J gene: TRBJ2-3
CDR3 DNA: TGTGCCAGCAGTGAACGCGGGTACGAAGATACGCAGTATTTT
CDR3 protein: CASSERGYEDTQYF

V gene: TRBV9
D gene: TRBD1
clone size: NA
J gene: TRBJ1-2
CDR3 DNA: TGTGCCAGCAGCGGGGGGGGGACAGGGTTTAACTATGGCTACACCTTC
CDR3 protein: CASSGGGTGFNYGYTF

V gene: TRBV9
D gene: NA
clone size: NA
J gene: TRBJ1-2
CDR3 DNA: TGTGCCAGCACCCCCTCCCCCTATGGCTACACCTTC
CDR3 protein: CASTPSPYGYTF

V gene: TRBV27
D gene: NA
clone size: few
J gene: TRBJ2-1
CDR3 DNA: TGTGCCAGCAGTTTGTCAGGGATTAGCTCCTACAATGAGCAGTTCTTC
CDR3 protein: CASSLSGISSYNEQFF

V gene: TRBV5-6
D gene: TRBD2
clone size: NA
J gene: TRBJ2-1
CDR3 DNA: TGTGCCAGCAGCTTATTACCGGGACTAGGCGGCAATGAGCAGTTCTTC
CDR3 protein: CASSLLPGLGGNEQFF

V gene: TRBV3-1
D gene: TRBD2
clone size: NA
J gene: TRBJ2-5
CDR3 DNA: TGTGCCAGCAGCCAGCCGAGCGGGAGTCGGGAGACCCAGTACTTC
CDR3 protein: CASSQPSGSRETQYF

V gene: TRBV29-1
D gene: NA
clone size: few
J gene: TRBJ2-6
CDR3 DNA: TGCAGCGTTGACAGGGCGACCAGCTCTGGGGCCAACGTCCTGACTTTC
CDR3 protein: CSVDRATSSGANVLTF

V gene: TRBV25-1
D gene: NA
clone size: many
J gene: TRBJ1-2
CDR3 DNA: TGTGCCAGCAGTCCTGGGACACAGTATGGCTACACCTTC
CDR3 protein: CASSPGTQYGYTF

V gene: TRBV6-5
D gene: TRBD1
clone size: NA
J gene: TRBJ1-4
CDR3 DNA: TGTGCCAGCAGTTACCGACAGGGGGGTGAAAAACTGTTTTTT
CDR3 protein: CASSYRQGGEKLFF

V gene: TRBV7-6
D gene: TRBD1
clone size: NA
J gene: TRBJ1-5
CDR3 DNA: TGTGCCAGCAGCTTAGCCAGGGGGGACCAGCCCCAGCATTTT
CDR3 protein: CASSLARGDQPQHF

V gene: TRBV5-1
D gene: TRBD1
clone size: many
J gene: TRBJ1-1
CDR3 DNA: TGCGCCAGCAGTGATTCCGGGACAGTGAACACTGAAGCTTTCTTT
CDR3 protein: CASSDSGTVNTEAFF

V gene: TRBV5-1
D gene: NA
clone size: NA
J gene: TRBJ1-1
CDR3 DNA: TGCGCCAGCAGCTTGAAAGCCTCAGGGGACACTGAAGCTTTCTTT
CDR3 protein: CASSLKASGDTEAFF

V gene: TRBV2
D gene: TRBD1
clone size: NA
J gene: TRBJ1-1
CDR3 DNA: TGTGCCAGCATCGGCGAGGGACAGGCCGCCTTGAACACTGAAGCTTTCTTT
CDR3 protein: CASIGEGQAALNTEAFF

V gene: TRBV27
D gene: NA
clone size: many
J gene: TRBJ2-1
CDR3 DNA: TGTGCCAGCAGTTTAAGGCTAGTAGGTGGCGAGCAGTTCTTC
CDR3 protein: CASSLRLVGGEQFF

V gene: TRBV28
D gene: NA
clone size: few
J gene: TRBJ1-1
CDR3 DNA: TGTGCCAGCAGCCGAAGCGGTGAAGCTTTCTTT
CDR3 protein: CASSRSGEAFF

V gene: TRBV27
D gene: NA
clone size: NA
J gene: TRBJ2-1
CDR3 DNA: TGTGCCAGCAGTTTAGGACACCTCAATGAGCAGTTCTTC
CDR3 protein: CASSLGHLNEQFF

V gene: TRBV12-3/TRBV12-4
D gene: NA
clone size: many
J gene: TRBJ2-7
CDR3 DNA: TGTGCCAGCAGTTGGGGCAGTTCGTCCGGCGAGCAGTACTTC
CDR3 protein: CASSWGSSSGEQYF

V gene: TRBV5-1
D gene: NA
clone size: few
J gene: TRBJ2-1
CDR3 DNA: TGCGCCAGCAGCCCTCCGTTTAGAGGGGTTTTTGCTTTTTACTCCTACAATGAGCAGTTCTTC
CDR3 protein: CASSPPFRGVFAFYSYNEQFF

V gene: TRBV9
D gene: NA
clone size: NA
J gene: TRBJ2-7
CDR3 DNA: TGTGCCAGCAGCTATAACGAGGGAGAGCAGTACTTC
CDR3 protein: CASSYNEGEQYF

V gene: TRBV5-1
D gene: TRBD2
clone size: many
J gene: TRBJ2-5
CDR3 DNA: TGCGCCAGCAGCTTGATCTCTAGCGGTCAAGAGACCCAGTACTTC
CDR3 protein: CASSLISSGQETQYF

V gene: TRBV9
D gene: NA
clone size: NA
J gene: TRBJ2-3
CDR3 DNA: TGTGCCAGCAGCGCAGAGGGGCTTGCAGATACGCAGTATTTT
CDR3 protein: CASSAEGLADTQYF

V gene: TRBV12-3/TRBV12-4
D gene: TRBD1
clone size: many
J gene: TRBJ1-5
CDR3 DNA: TGTGCCAGCACCTCAGGGGGCCCAAATCAGCCCCAGCATTTT
CDR3 protein: CASTSGGPNQPQHF

V gene: TRBV4-1
D gene: NA
clone size: few
J gene: TRBJ1-1
CDR3 DNA: TGCGCCAGCAGCCAAGATAACGTAGGCCCTGAAGCTTTCTTT
CDR3 protein: CASSQDNVGPEAFF

V gene: TRBV4-2
D gene: TRBD2
clone size: NA
J gene: TRBJ2-3
CDR3 DNA: TGTGCCAGCAGCCAAGATTTTTTCGGGGGGGCGGCAGATACGCAGTATTTT
CDR3 protein: CASSQDFFGGAADTQYF

V gene: TRBV12-3/TRBV12-4
D gene: TRBD2
clone size: few
J gene: TRBJ2-1
CDR3 DNA: TGTGCCAGCAGTACGGGACTAGTTAGTGAGCAGTTCTTC
CDR3 protein: CASSTGLVSEQFF

V gene: TRBV28
D gene: NA
clone size: NA
J gene: TRBJ2-1
CDR3 DNA: TGTGCCAGCAGCCCCACAGGGTCGGAATTCTACAATGAGCAGTTCTTC
CDR3 protein: CASSPTGSEFYNEQFF

V gene: TRBV12-3/TRBV12-4
D gene: TRBD2
clone size: many
J gene: TRBJ2-1
CDR3 DNA: TGTGCCAGCAGCCCGACTAGCGATGAGCAGTTCTTC
CDR3 protein: CASSPTSDEQFF